This T cell receptor (beta chain) was sequenced in a study of shared clonotypes between healthy human individuals. This CDR3 spans 16 amino acids. CDR1 and CDR2 from the germline V gene are MDHEN and SYDVKM. The V and J ends lost 5 bases and 5 bases, in that order; junction bases with no gene match: 11. The authors distributed each subset's genomic DNA evenly over several immunoSEQ plates. TCRdb's table, derived via immunoSEQ multiplex PCR, lists solely in-frame clones and lacks some. The data contain 1,400,000 or so clones, about 98.5% of them singletons. General observations from the study: Expectations were that clonotype sharing among donors would be affected by sequencing depth. The naive CD4 repertoires of a handful of donors were compared, and around 5% of clonotypes were shared.

About this clone: Its antigen is currently unknown.

Material: naive CD4+ T cells sorted from blood. Subset indicated: CD45RA+ positively selected. The genes are TRBV28 and TRBJ2-2, with 7 bases identical to TRBD2. This receptor was taken from a man aged 25 to 40 in good health. DNA for the CDR3: TGTGCCAGCAGTCCCCGGCGGGAGAGGTTAACCGGGGAGCTGTTTTTT. Protein: CASSPRRERLTGELFF.